This TCR beta chain was sequenced for a study of blood T cell repertoires in COVID-19 (dated by TCRdb to 2019 to 2021). For context, the study as a whole: Samples covering the acute and convalescent phases of COVID-19 were provided by collaborators in the United States, Italy and Spain. The material from the prospective study consisted of cDNA or gDNA derived from T cells, B-cell-depleted T cells, or PBMCs. Deeply sampled blood TCRbeta repertoires from subjects exposed to, actively infected with, or recovered from COVID-19 were included in the dataset. The repertoires were released in a freely available public database intended as a resource for research on the immune response to SARS-CoV-2. The samples were drawn from the first 160 participants of the ongoing ImmuneRACE study and from over 950 subjects provided by 6 global collaborators. A de-identified subject ID, COVID-19 status, age in years and sex were almost always included in the sample metadata. Where available, HLA class I and class II types were obtained from metadata supplied by the sample provider rather than from assay-based typing.

A second Seattle source provided samples from volunteer blood donors who had recovered from COVID-19. Collaborating institutions collected whole blood in K2EDTA tubes following their own protocols. For TCRbeta analysis, collaborators shipped samples as frozen whole blood, isolated PBMCs, or DNA extracted from either of those sample types. TCRbeta CDR3 regions were amplified from genomic DNA using the immunoSEQ Assay, a bias-controlled multiplex PCR. The paper's processing steps were these. Nucleated cell counts per sample were estimated from amplification of reference gene primers within the assay. To quantify the absolute abundance of each unique TCRbeta CDR3 rearrangement, sequence reads were collapsed and filtered. For each sample, productive Simpson clonality was calculated by taking the square root of Simpson's diversity index across productive rearrangements. TCRdb took this table from immuneACCESS and kept in-frame rearrangements with V and J called. Such tables lack part of the clones; where checked against another copy, unresolved V genes explain under half of the gap, and the rest is unexplained. That table furnishes V, J and clone size, whereas the DNA furnished D and trimming. This sample lists 200,000 to 250,000 clones; roughly 88% were detected once. Of the sample, about 2.2% falls within the top ten clones.

Of note for this clone: Its antigen remains undetermined. No base quality information exists; no much larger clone differs at one position.

Study-wide findings and limitations: The amount of clinical and demographic metadata varied by source and participant and was provided uncurated.

The V end gives up 7 bases and the J end 1 base, leaving 7 bases in the junction not matched to a gene. According to the germline V gene (reference sequence), CDR1 reads LNHDA and CDR2 reads SQIVND. The CDR3 goes from the cysteine to the phenylalanine over 14 residues. Only the CDR3 portion is preserved as DNA: 42 bases, with reading frame beginning at the first base. The sequence links TRBV19 to TRBJ2-7; the junction holds 7 bases that match TRBD1. The clonotype comes from a man aged 25 to 45 who had recovered from COVID-19. Input material: peripheral blood. The DNA sequence reads TGTGCCAGTACCACCGGGACAGAATCCTACGAGCAGTACTTC. It encodes CASTTGTESYEQYF.